The 14 T cell receptor beta chains given below trace back to one sample, sequenced in a study of T cells in localized non-small cell lung cancer. The assay was immunoSEQ multiplex PCR, and TCRdb's table has in-frame clones only and misses some. The data contain tens of thousands of clones, about four fifths of them singletons. The input for sequencing was PBMCs, taken before any cancer treatment. The source of these receptors is a woman aged 35 to 70 with stage II squamous cell lung carcinoma.

In its sample, this clone was seen a few times. The genes are TRBV5-6 and TRBJ2-5; unclear D gene. V lost 1 base, J lost 2 bases, and 12 bases lay in between. The V gene's germline CDR1 is SGHDT and CDR2 YYEEEE. The CDR3 is 15 residues long. CDR3 DNA: TGTGCCAGCAGCTTGACCGGTTGGGCTCAAGAGACCCAGTACTTC. It specifies CASSLTGWAQETQYF. Supplemented by reference TRBV5-6 and TRBJ2-5, the full variable domain reads DAGVTQSPTHLIKTRGQQVTLRCSPKSGHDTVSWYQQALGQGPQFIFQYYEEEERQRGNFPDRFSGHQFPNYSSELNVNALLLGDSALYLCASSLTGWAQETQYFGPGTRLLVL.

The chain recombines TRBV6-6 with TRBJ2-3; D possibly matches TRBD1 or TRBD2 (5 bases each). Trimming removed 5 bases from V and 6 bases from J, with 12 bases in between. The CDR3 runs 13 residues. Looked up from germline, CDR1 is MNHNY and CDR2 is SVGAGI (reference sequence). CDR3 protein: CASSNGAWDTQYF. In DNA, the CDR3 is TGTGCCAGCAGTAACGGGGCTTGGGATACGCAGTATTTT.

The chain employs TRBV28 and TRBJ2-1; 9 nucleotides match TRBD2. Looked up from germline, CDR1 is MDHEN and CDR2 is SYDVKM. The J segment lost 6 bases and the V segment lost 6 bases, leaving 12 bases of the junction unmatched. The CDR3 loop spans 16 amino acids. CDR3 nucleotide sequence: TGTGCCAGCAGCCCCCCGAGGCGGGGGGGAGGCAATGAGCAGTTCTTC. Encoded protein: CASSPPRRGGGNEQFF. Supplemented by reference TRBV28 and TRBJ2-1, the full variable domain reads DVKVTQSSRYLVKRTGEKVFLECVQDMDHENMFWYRQDPGLGLRLIYFSYDVKMKEKGDIPEGYSVSREKKERFSLILESASTNQTSMYLCASSPPRRGGGNEQFFGPGTRLTVL.

V usage is TRBV10-2 and J usage is TRBJ1-2; D is unresolved. Germline CDR1 WSHSY, CDR2 SAAADI. Trimming removed 4 bases at V and 1 base at J, with 4 bases between. This CDR3 region has 12 residues. The DNA for the CDR3 is TGCGCCAGCAGTGCATTTAACTATGGCTACACCTTC. Translated: CASSAFNYGYTF.

The gene calls are TRBV19 and TRBJ1-4; D gene ambiguous. From germline, CDR1 is LNHDA and CDR2 SQIVND (reference sequence). This CDR3 is built from 16 residues. The V end lost 4 bases, the J end lost 7 bases, and 19 bases lay between the germline ends. Written as DNA, the CDR3 is TGTGCCAGTAGTACTAGAGTTGGAGGGAAAGGTGAAAAACTGTTTTTT. It encodes CASSTRVGGKGEKLFF.

The rearrangement joins TRBV6-6 to TRBJ2-1; TRBD1 or TRBD2 may be the D gene (5 bases each). V dropped 2 bases and J dropped 7 bases, with 15 bases sitting between them. Germline CDR1 is MNHNY and CDR2 is SVGAGI (reference sequence). The CDR3 contains 15 residues. CDR3 DNA: TGTGCCAGCAGTTACGGGGGATCAAGTTTTAATGAGCAGTTCTTC. It codes for CASSYGGSSFNEQFF.

This chain links TRBV5-1 with TRBJ2-5; maybe TRBD1 (5 bases). The CDR3 covers 14 residues. The V and J ends lost 2 bases and 4 bases respectively, with 12 bases between them. The V gene's germline CDR1 is SGHRS and CDR2 YFSETQ. The CDR3 spells CASSFQGIGETQYF. Here the CDR3 DNA reads TGCGCCAGCAGCTTCCAGGGAATAGGAGAGACCCAGTACTTC.

In DNA form, the CDR3 reads TGTGCCAGTAGACTAATGTCCGAGCAGTTCTTC. Protein sequence: CASRLMSEQFF. V usage is TRBV19 and J usage is TRBJ2-1; D ambiguous. Per the germline V gene, CDR1 is LNHDA and CDR2 is SQIVND (reference sequence). The CDR3 length is 11 residues. Trimming pared 6 bases from V and 10 bases from J, leaving 10 bases between.

The rearrangement links TRBV7-2 to TRBJ1-2; D is unresolved. The ends were cut back, 1 base at V and 5 bases at J, with 14 bases in the middle. The germline V gene encodes CDR1 SGHTA and CDR2 FQGNSA. CDR3 size: 15 residues. In nucleotides, the CDR3 is TGTGCCAGCAGCTTAGAACAGCCCCCCCAATATGGCTACACCTTC. Amino acid sequence: CASSLEQPPQYGYTF.

The chain employs TRBV27 and TRBJ2-1; 8 bases map to TRBD1. Germline V gene data show CDR1 as MNHEY and CDR2 as SMNVEV (reference sequence). The CDR3 is 15 amino acids. Trimming cost V 7 bases and J 5 bases; bases outside gene matches: 10. The CDR3 spells CASNHGTGLNNEQFF. DNA of the CDR3: TGTGCCAGCAATCATGGGACAGGCCTTAACAATGAGCAGTTCTTC.

V is TRBV11-2 and J is TRBJ1-5; D remains ambiguous. The CDR3 is made up of 13 amino acids. Deletions cut 4 bases from V and 6 bases from J, with 10 bases between. Germline CDR1 and CDR2: SGHAT and FQNNGV. The DNA for the CDR3 is TGTGCCAGCAGCTCCGAGTTGGGTCAGCCCCAGCATTTT. As protein: CASSSELGQPQHF. The complete variable domain, with remaining parts taken from reference TRBV11-2 and TRBJ1-5, reads EAGVAQSPRYKIIEKRQSVAFWCNPISGHATLYWYQQILGQGPKLLIQFQNNGVVDDSQLPKDRFSAERLKGVDSTLKIQPAKLEDSAVYLCASSSELGQPQHFGDGTRLSIL.

The CDR3 DNA sequence: TGTGCCAGCTCACCCTTCGAAAGGGGCCCCTCTGGAAACACCATATATTTT. This encodes CASSPFERGPSGNTIYF. The chain has TRBV18 and TRBJ1-3, with D perhaps TRBD1 (5 bases). V was trimmed by 3 bases and J by 0 bases, leaving 15 bases between them. Germline CDR1 KGHSH, CDR2 LQKENI. The CDR3 runs 17 residues.

The rearrangement joins TRBV27 to TRBJ2-1, with 7 bases fitting TRBD2. The CDR3 extends over 17 amino acids. V trimming: 4 bases; J trimming: 1 base; junction bases outside the gene matches: 10. CDR1 and CDR2 from the germline V gene are MNHEY and SMNVEV (reference sequence). CDR3 sequence (DNA): TGTGCCAGCAGTTCCTTCCTAGCGGTAATTTCCTACAATGAGCAGTTCTTC. This encodes CASSSFLAVISYNEQFF.

This rearrangement joins TRBV28 to TRBJ2-3, with D tentatively TRBD2 (5 bases). This CDR3 comprises 15 residues. Looked up from germline, CDR1 is MDHEN and CDR2 is SYDVKM. V was pared by 6 bases and J by 1 base, with 14 bases between. CDR3 DNA: TGTGCCAGCAGGGACCCCTCACTAGGCACAGATACGCAGTATTTT. It is translated as CASRDPSLGTDTQYF.